The rows below give T cell receptor beta chains drawn from one sample of a study of shared clonotypes between healthy human individuals. Method: immunoSEQ multiplex PCR; TCRdb's copy keeps in-frame clones and lacks some. The sample has 330,000 or so clones, approximately 79% seen once; the top ten hold under 13%. The sequencing sample was made of memory CD4+ T cells sorted from blood. The source is a man aged 30 to 45 in good health. Each CDR3 is given with its conserved first and last residue. A D gene is named only where the DNA matches it firmly. For some rows the clone size is stated as once, few or many, or as a class when expanded; others skip it.

many,TRBJ2-5,TRBD1,TRBV29-1,TGCAGCGTTGACCAGGGGGCAGAAGAGACCCAGTACTTC,CSVDQGAEETQYF
NA,TRBJ2-2,TRBD2,TRBV19,TGTGCAAGTACGGATAGCGGGAGGGCCTACGACGGGGAGCTGTTTTTT,CASTDSGRAYDGELFF
NA,TRBJ1-2,TRBD1,TRBV5-1,TGCGCCAGCAGCTTTGGGACAGCCTATGGCTACACCTTC,CASSFGTAYGYTF
NA,TRBJ2-5,TRBD1,TRBV18,TGTGCCAGCTCGACGACAGGGGGTGACCAAGAGACCCAGTACTTC,CASSTTGGDQETQYF
once,TRBJ1-3,NA,TRBV30,TGTGCCTGGAGTCCCCTACTGGGGATTTCTGGAAACACCATATATTTT,CAWSPLLGISGNTIYF
NA,TRBJ2-1,NA,TRBV6-4,TGTGCCAGCAGTGGACAAGCAGGCGGGTTCAATGAGCAGTTCTTC,CASSGQAGGFNEQFF
NA,TRBJ2-5,NA,TRBV10-1,TGCGCCAGCAGCAAAGGGGTCGCGGAGACCCAGTACTTC,CASSKGVAETQYF
once,TRBJ2-5,TRBD1,TRBV15,TGTGCCACCAGCGTCAGAGCAGGGGGCCAAGAGACCCAGTACTTC,CATSVRAGGQETQYF
NA,TRBJ1-4,TRBD1,TRBV18,TGTGCCAGCTCACCAATGGGACAGCCAACAACTAATGAAAAACTGTTTTTT,CASSPMGQPTTNEKLFF
NA,TRBJ1-1,NA,TRBV14,TGTGCCAGCAGCCAGAACCTAGACAGTGAAGCTTTCTTT,CASSQNLDSEAFF
many,TRBJ1-5,NA,TRBV29-1,TGCAGCGCGCTACAACCACCCGGGGGCCAGCATTTT,CSALQPPGGQHF
NA,TRBJ1-5,NA,TRBV2,TGTGCCAGCAGTGAAGAAGGGGAGGACAATCAGCCCCAGCATTTT,CASSEEGEDNQPQHF
NA,TRBJ2-1,TRBD1,TRBV29-1,TGCAGCCTCAGAACAGGGGGCGATGAGCAGTTCTTC,CSLRTGGDEQFF
few,TRBJ2-7,NA,TRBV9,TGTGCCAGCAGCGCCCGACTTTTCTCCTACGAGCAGTACTTC,CASSARLFSYEQYF
once,TRBJ2-1,TRBD2,TRBV29-1,TGCAGCGTTGGGGGCTTAGCGGGAGTTGGGGGTGAGCAGTTCTTC,CSVGGLAGVGGEQFF
NA,TRBJ1-4,NA,TRBV19,TGTGCCAGTACCCGGACTGCCAGTGAAAAACTGTTTTTT,CASTRTASEKLFF
many,TRBJ1-2,NA,TRBV28,TGTGCCAGCAGACAGTACGAAAGTAACTATGGCTACACCTTC,CASRQYESNYGYTF
few,TRBJ1-5,NA,TRBV6-1,TGTGCCAGCAGTGAAGGATGGTGGGGCAGGGTTGGCAATCAGCCCCAGCATTTT,CASSEGWWGRVGNQPQHF
NA,TRBJ1-2,NA,TRBV2,TGTGCCAGTGGTGCGGGGGCAGGGAATATCTATGGCTACACCTTC,CASGAGAGNIYGYTF
NA,TRBJ1-2,NA,TRBV5-1,TGCGCCAGCAGAAGAACTTCTGGGACCCAGACAGATGGCTACACCTTC,CASRRTSGTQTDGYTF
few,TRBJ2-1,NA,TRBV7-6,TGTGCCAGCAGCTCGGGACTGGGCGGGGTACTCGAGCAGTTCTTC,CASSSGLGGVLEQFF
NA,TRBJ1-2,TRBD1,TRBV2,TGTGCCAGCAGTGAGGAGGGGGCGAACTATGGCTACACCTTC,CASSEEGANYGYTF
NA,TRBJ2-5,NA,TRBV5-6,TGTGCCAGCAGCAACTTCCCGGAGACCCAGTACTTC,CASSNFPETQYF
many,TRBJ2-3,TRBD1,TRBV4-3,TGCGCCAGCAGCCAAGAGGCACCCGGGACAGGTCACACAGATACGCAGTATTTT,CASSQEAPGTGHTDTQYF
NA,TRBJ2-1,TRBD2,TRBV2,TGTGCCAGCAGTGGCTCGGGGGCTAGCGGGGGCTCCTACAATGAGCAGTTCTTC,CASSGSGASGGSYNEQFF
NA,TRBJ1-2,TRBD1,TRBV6-1,TGTGCCAGCAGTGAGCTGGGACAGATCTATGGCTACACCTTC,CASSELGQIYGYTF
NA,TRBJ2-7,TRBD1,TRBV7-2,TGTGCCAGCAGCACCGGGACAGAATACGAGCAGTACTTC,CASSTGTEYEQYF
NA,TRBJ1-5,TRBD1,TRBV19,TGTGCCAGTAGTTTCCGACAGGGCCGCCAGCCCCAGCATTTT,CASSFRQGRQPQHF
NA,TRBJ2-1,NA,TRBV7-9,TGTGCCAGCAGCTTAGGGCCTTCGATCGTCTACAATGAGCAGTTCTTC,CASSLGPSIVYNEQFF
NA,TRBJ2-3,TRBD2,TRBV2,TGTGCCAGCGGGGCAATCGGGACTAGCGGGAGCACAGATACGCAGTATTTT,CASGAIGTSGSTDTQYF
NA,TRBJ2-3,NA,TRBV28,TGTGCCGGCAGTTGGGGGGGCACAGATACGCAGTATTTT,CAGSWGGTDTQYF
NA,TRBJ2-6,NA,TRBV5-4,TGTGCCAGCAGCAGACACCTCTCTGGGGCCAACGTCCTGACTTTC,CASSRHLSGANVLTF
once,TRBJ2-2,NA,TRBV7-9,TGTGCCAGCAGCCGGGACTGGAGGACCGGGGAGCTGTTTTTT,CASSRDWRTGELFF
NA,TRBJ2-2,TRBD2,TRBV7-3,TGTGCCAGCGCAGATCTAGCGGGATACGGCGGGGAGCTGTTTTTT,CASADLAGYGGELFF
NA,TRBJ2-5,TRBD2,TRBV18,TGTGCCAGCTCACCCGCAAGAGGGAGGGGTCAAGAGACCCAGTACTTC,CASSPARGRGQETQYF
NA,TRBJ2-5,NA,TRBV18,TGTGCCAGCTCACCTCCTTTCCGACAACAAGAGACCCAGTACTTC,CASSPPFRQQETQYF
NA,TRBJ2-3,TRBD2,TRBV5-6,TGTGCCAGCAGCTTCTGGGTGGGGACTAGCGGGATTTCGCAGTATTTT,CASSFWVGTSGISQYF
NA,TRBJ2-2,NA,TRBV7-3,TGTGCCAGCAGCCCGGGGACTTTCACCGGGGAGCTGTTTTTT,CASSPGTFTGELFF
few,TRBJ2-1,NA,TRBV2,TGTGCCAGCAACCCAGGGGACTACAATGAGCAGTTCTTC,CASNPGDYNEQFF
few,TRBJ2-7,TRBD2,TRBV4-3,TGCGCCAGCAGCCAACTTCGAGGACTAGCGGGAGAGGGTTCCTACGAGCAGTACTTC,CASSQLRGLAGEGSYEQYF